Below, one TCR beta chain is given with its context. PCR amplification relied on 60 Vbeta primers (plus 13 Jbeta primers). Assay used: immunoSEQ multiplex PCR; TCRdb lists only in-frame clones, some missing. The table for this sample gives 60,000 to 90,000 clones. This record belongs to a study of cytomegalovirus exposure and HLA in healthy donors. Germline assignment: CDR1 SEHNR and CDR2 FQNEAQ (reference sequence). With 4 bases clipped from V and 4 bases from J, the junction kept 8 bases outside the gene matches. The CDR3 consists of 17 residues. This receptor was identified in a woman between 40 and 50 years old in good health and CMV-seropositive. The source material was PBMCs. This chain links TRBV7-9 with TRBJ2-1, with 12 bases lining up with TRBD2. CDR3 nucleotide sequence: TGTGCCAGCAGCTCACGACTAGCGGGGGACAAATACAATGAGCAGTTCTTC. This translates into CASSSRLAGDKYNEQFF.